This T cell receptor (beta chain) was obtained from a study of monozygotic twins with inflammatory bowel disease. Study observations and caveats: Support for any single strong IBD-associated signal or clonotype was not found. Clonotypes shared with others were fewer in IBD patients than in healthy twins, especially with disease activity.

Concerning this clonotype: What it binds is not known.

Germline V CDR1 and CDR2: LGHDT, YNNKEL (reference sequence). This CDR3 has 16 residues. Using the 5' RACE reads, TCRdb records one entry per CDR3 protein without DNA. Here the sample table reports about 420,000 distinct CDR3 sequences. Sequences were obtained from blood. V gene TRBV3-1 combines with J gene TRBJ2-5; the TCRdb call, TRBD1, lacks DNA for checking. The TCR sequence derives from a human donor with ulcerative colitis or Crohn's disease, or a healthy co-twin of an affected twin (not recorded which). CDR3 amino acids: CASSFPGQTIQETQYF.